This T cell receptor beta chain was identified during a study of post-analysis software for immune sequencing data. Study overall: In terms of disease course, relapsing-remitting, secondary progressive and progressive-relapsing multiple sclerosis were included.

Presence of unique molecular identifiers characterized the TCR beta cDNA libraries. Hundreds of thousands of cDNA molecules came from approximately 1 to 10 million T cells. Each CDR3 protein gets one entry after TCRdb re-called the PCR reads with MiXCR. This sample has 150,000 to 200,000 distinct CDR3 sequences; approximately 28% occur once, and the top ten carry more than 1.3%. The study's findings and limits: Four to six TRBV segments were more frequent in patients than controls; TRBV5-6, TRBV5-1 and TRBV20-1 belonged to this group. Samples sharing a preparation batch grouped tightly together when assessed by F measure. Among multiple sclerosis patients, normalized Chao1 diversity was significantly below that of controls.

The V end was cut by 3 bases, the J end by 1 base, with 12 bases between. Germline V gives CDR1 SGHVS, CDR2 FNYEAQ. The CDR3 contains 16 residues. About this clonotype: As yet, its antigen is unknown.

The V call is TRBV7-6, the J call TRBJ1-4; D is possibly TRBD1 (6 bases). This TCR was recovered from a girl between 5 and 17 years old with multiple sclerosis. Source material: blood. The CDR3 loop reads CASSLRGGETNEKLFF. The CDR3 bases are TGTGCCAGCAGCTTGAGGGGGGGGGAAACTAATGAAAAACTGTTTTTT.